This T cell receptor beta chain was captured by sequencing in a study of metastatic and nonmetastatic thyroid tumors. About the research overall: Repertoire comparison spanned blood and tumor or nodule tissue of malignant and benign thyroid patients.

This clone has at least ten counts. Other DNA variants within this sample encode the same CDR3. From the PCR reads, TCRdb re-called clones with MiXCR. Seen here are 20,000 to 25,000 clones, about 14% observed once, and the top ten hold around 36%. Treatment of any kind had been given to no patient before thyroid surgery. From germline, CDR1 is GTSNPN and CDR2 SVGIG (reference sequence). V lost 1 base and J lost 7; bases outside the gene matches: 12. The CDR3 contains 16 residues. Sequences were obtained from blood. V usage is TRBV30 and J usage is TRBJ1-1, with TRBD1 identical over 10 bases. The source is a female donor with papillary thyroid cancer or a benign thyroid nodule (not recorded which). Some clones in this sample may be carry-over from other donors' samples. CDR3 sequence (DNA): TGTGCCTGGAGTGCCCGCCCCGGGACAGGGGTAGTTGAAGCTTTCTTT. Amino acids: CAWSARPGTGVVEAFF. The variable domain in full, completed from reference TRBV30 and TRBJ1-1, reads SQTIHQWPATLVQPVGSPLSLECTVEGTSNPNLYWYRQAAGRGLQLLFYSVGIGQISSEVPQNLSASRPQDRQFILSSKKLLLSDSGFYLCAWSARPGTGVVEAFFGQGTRLTVV.